Following are 21 T cell receptor beta chains from one sample sequenced in a study of blood T cell repertoires in COVID-19. The protocol was immunoSEQ multiplex PCR, while the TCRdb copy is restricted to in-frame clones and leaves out a portion. The table has roughly 130,000 clones, around 82% seen once; the top ten hold approximately 12%. Sample: peripheral blood. The source is a woman in her twenties or thirties who had recovered from COVID-19.

The CDR3 loop reads CASSLFAGEIKYNEQFF. In nucleotides, the CDR3 is TGTGCCAGCAGCTTGTTTGCGGGCGAAATTAAATACAATGAGCAGTTCTTC. The chain employs TRBV7-9 and TRBJ2-1, with D possibly being TRBD2 (5 bases). Trimming removed 3 bases at V and 4 bases at J, with 19 bases between. Germline CDR1 and CDR2: SEHNR and FQNEAQ (reference sequence). The CDR3 covers 17 residues.

V and J are TRBV2 and TRBJ2-2; 9 bases agree with TRBD1. The V gene end was trimmed by 5 bases and the J gene end by 6 bases; junction bases not matched to a gene: 7. CDR3 length equals 15 residues. Germline CDR1 is SNHLY and CDR2 is FYNNEI. The CDR3, as DNA: TGTGCCAGCAGTCCCGGGACAGGGTTGTCCGGGGAGCTGTTTTTT. It translates to CASSPGTGLSGELFF.

The chain has TRBV15 and TRBJ1-2; the D gene is possibly TRBD1 (6 bases). Between the trimmed V and J ends, which lost 3 bases and 6 bases, there was a span of 11 bases. The CDR3 runs to 13 residues. Germline V gene lookup returns CDR1 LNHNV and CDR2 YYDKDF (reference sequence). The CDR3 sequence is CATSRVYRDGYTF. In DNA, the CDR3 is TGTGCCACCAGCAGGGTATACAGGGATGGCTACACCTTC.

V is TRBV12-3 or TRBV12-4 and J is TRBJ1-1; no definite D call. Between the trimmed V and J ends, which lost 1 base and 0 bases, there was a span of 3 bases. The CDR3 extends over 13 amino acids. The CDR3 coding sequence is TGTGCCAGCAGTTTAGTCATGAACACTGAAGCTTTCTTT. Translation: CASSLVMNTEAFF.

The chain is built from TRBV7-9 and TRBJ2-5, with TRBD2 matching 10 bases. V lost 5 bases, J lost 5 bases, and 5 bases stayed unmatched. The germline CDR1 and CDR2 sequences are SEHNR and FQNEAQ (reference sequence). This CDR3 is built from 14 residues. CDR3 DNA sequence: TGTGCCAGCAGCCGCCGGACTAGCGGTGAGACCCAGTACTTC. Translation: CASSRRTSGETQYF.

This chain uses TRBV6-5 with TRBJ2-4; 8 positions agree with TRBD1. The ends lost 6 bases at V and 6 bases at J; junction bases unmatched: 7. Germline CDR1 MNHEY, CDR2 SVGAGI. The CDR3 extends over 14 amino acids. Here the CDR3 DNA reads TGTGCCAGCAGCTTAATCGGACAGGGAAACATTCAGTACTTC. This codes for CASSLIGQGNIQYF.

This chain links TRBV10-2 with TRBJ1-1, with TRBD1 as a possible D gene (5 bases). This CDR3 comprises 16 residues. V gave up 10 bases and J gave up 3 bases, with 24 bases separating them. The germline V gene has CDR1 WSHSY and CDR2 SAAADI. The CDR3 is CATAPGTSGVDTEAFF. Here the CDR3 DNA reads TGCGCCACCGCTCCCGGGACTTCGGGGGTCGACACTGAAGCTTTCTTT.

The chain employs TRBV3-1 (or the pseudogene TRBV3-2) and TRBJ1-2; 8 nucleotides line up with TRBD1. With 4 bases clipped from V and 4 bases from J, the junction kept 5 bases outside the gene matches. CDR3 size: 14 residues. Germline V lookup: CDR1 LGHDT, CDR2 YNNKEL (reference sequence). CDR3 sequence: CASSPGTGTYGYTF. Here the CDR3 DNA reads TGTGCCAGCAGCCCAGGGACAGGCACCTATGGCTACACCTTC.

The chain carries TRBV7-9 and TRBJ1-6; no reliable D call. This CDR3 has 13 residues. Trimming took 5 bases from V and 6 from J, leaving 8 bases between them. Germline CDR1 and CDR2: SEHNR and FQNEAQ (reference sequence). The CDR3 here is CASSRGINSPLHF. The CDR3 region has the DNA TGTGCCAGCAGCCGCGGGATTAATTCACCCCTCCACTTT.

This sequence joins TRBV7-2 and TRBJ2-1; no clear D. This CDR3 comprises 14 residues. V lost 3 bases, J lost 2 bases, and 8 bases lay in between. Germline V gives CDR1 SGHTA, CDR2 FQGNSA. The CDR3 DNA reads TGTGCCAGCAGCTTGAGTGAGGCCTACAATGAGCAGTTCTTC. This codes for CASSLSEAYNEQFF. The full variable domain, completed using reference TRBV7-2 and TRBJ2-1, is GAGVSQSPSNKVTEKGKDVELRCDPISGHTALYWYRQSLGQGLEFLIYFQGNSAPDKSGLPSDRFSAERTGGSVSTLTIQRTQQEDSAVYLCASSLSEAYNEQFFGPGTRLTVL.

The chain couples TRBV12-3 or TRBV12-4 to TRBJ1-2; D is unresolved. The CDR3 consists of 13 residues. Trimming shortened V by 1 base and J by 4 bases, and 7 bases separated the two germline ends. CDR3 sequence: CASSLGQSYGYTF. DNA of the CDR3: TGTGCCAGCAGTTTAGGGCAGTCCTATGGCTACACCTTC.

The chain has TRBV6-2 or TRBV6-3 and TRBJ1-2; TRBD1 might be the D (5 bases). The germline CDR1 and CDR2 sequences are MNHEY and SVGEGT. With 0 bases removed from V and 2 bases from J, the gap between germline ends came to 10 bases. This CDR3 contains 15 residues. The CDR3 coding sequence is TGTGCCAGCAGTTACTCGGTCCCAGGGAACTATGGCTACACCTTC. Amino acid sequence: CASSYSVPGNYGYTF.

The CDR3 here is CASSSPTGIRRYF. The CDR3 DNA reads TGTGCCAGCAGCTCGCCCACAGGGATACGGCGCTATTTT. V and J are TRBV11-2 and TRBJ2-3; D may be TRBD1 (6 bases). The germline gives CDR1 SGHAT, CDR2 FQNNGV. V lost 4 bases to trimming and J lost 15 bases, with 20 bases between them. CDR3 length: 13 amino acids.

The CDR3 nucleotides read TGTGCCAGCATTACGGACGCCGGGGGGAACACTGAAGCTTTCTTT. Protein product: CASITDAGGNTEAFF. This rearrangement joins TRBV2 to TRBJ1-1; TRBD1 is a possible D gene (5 bases). Germline CDR1 and CDR2: SNHLY and FYNNEI. V gave up 7 bases and J gave up 1 base, with 16 bases separating them. The CDR3 has 15 residues.

The gene calls are TRBV29-1 and TRBJ2-7; TRBD2 might be the D (5 bases). The V end was cut by 6 bases, the J end by 3 bases, with 9 bases between. Per germline, CDR1 SQVTM and CDR2 ANQGSEA. This CDR3 region has 11 residues. CDR3 protein: CSVSGSYEQYF. DNA of the CDR3: TGCAGCGTAAGCGGAAGCTACGAGCAGTACTTC.

This chain connects TRBV30 to TRBJ2-3, with 9 bases that match TRBD2. Germline V gene sequence: CDR1 GTSNPN, CDR2 SVGIG (reference sequence). Trimming took 0 bases from V and 1 from J; bases not matched to a gene: 5. The CDR3 consists of 16 residues. In nucleotides, the CDR3 is TGTGCCTGGAGTGTAGGGCTAGCGGGGCGCACAGATACGCAGTATTTT. Protein: CAWSVGLAGRTDTQYF.

V usage is TRBV29-1 and J usage is TRBJ2-1; 7 bases are shared with TRBD2. The germline V gene has CDR1 SQVTM and CDR2 ANQGSEA. J was trimmed by 3 bases and V by 6 bases; bases with no gene match: 8. This CDR3 is built from 14 residues. As DNA, the CDR3 is TGCAGCGTGGCACTTAAGCGGGACTACAATGAGCAGTTCTTC. Encoded protein: CSVALKRDYNEQFF.

The V gene is TRBV7-3, the J gene TRBJ2-3; TRBD2 aligns across 14 bases. Unmatched junction bases numbered 5, after V lost 5 bases and J lost 4 bases. The CDR3 is made up of 16 amino acids. Germline assignment: CDR1 SGHTA and CDR2 FQGTGA. The CDR3 coding sequence is TGTGCCAGCAGCGGGACTAGCGGGAGTGTGGCAGATACGCAGTATTTT. This codes for CASSGTSGSVADTQYF.

CDR3 sequence reads: CASSPTGSYTGELFF. CDR3 bases: TGTGCCAGCAGCCCGACAGGGTCGTACACCGGGGAGCTGTTTTTT. This chain connects TRBV16 to TRBJ2-2, with 7 bases aligning to TRBD1. The ends lost 4 bases at V and 3 bases at J; junction bases unmatched: 5. The V gene's germline CDR1 is KGHSY and CDR2 FQNENV. CDR3 size: 15 residues.

The chain links TRBV7-8 to TRBJ2-1; no clear D gene. V was cut by 5 bases and J by 0 bases, with 8 bases left in between. This CDR3 spans 14 amino acids. CDR1 SGHVS and CDR2 FQNEAQ come from the germline V gene. Here the CDR3 reads CASSPRSSYNEQFF. The CDR3 DNA sequence: TGTGCCAGCAGCCCTAGGTCCTCCTACAATGAGCAGTTCTTC.

The chain employs TRBV19 and TRBJ2-1, with D perhaps TRBD1 (5 bases). Per the germline V gene, CDR1 is LNHDA and CDR2 is SQIVND (reference sequence). The CDR3 extends over 14 amino acids. V gave up 5 bases and J gave up 3 bases, with 11 bases separating them. DNA for the CDR3: TGTGCCAGTAGTTTAGGGGCTAACTACAATGAGCAGTTCTTC. It is translated as CASSLGANYNEQFF.